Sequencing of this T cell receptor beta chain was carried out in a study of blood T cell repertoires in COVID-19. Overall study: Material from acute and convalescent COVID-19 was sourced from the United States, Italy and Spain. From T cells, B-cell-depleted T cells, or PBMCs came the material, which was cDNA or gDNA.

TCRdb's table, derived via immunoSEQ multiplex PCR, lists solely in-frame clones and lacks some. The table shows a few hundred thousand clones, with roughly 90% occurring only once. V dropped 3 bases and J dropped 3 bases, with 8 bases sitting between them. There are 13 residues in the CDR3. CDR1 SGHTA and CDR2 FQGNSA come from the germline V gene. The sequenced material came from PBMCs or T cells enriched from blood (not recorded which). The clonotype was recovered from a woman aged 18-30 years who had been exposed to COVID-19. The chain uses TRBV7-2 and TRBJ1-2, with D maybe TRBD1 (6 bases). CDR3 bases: TGTGCCAGCAGCTTGGACAGATACTATGGCTACACCTTC. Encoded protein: CASSLDRYYGYTF. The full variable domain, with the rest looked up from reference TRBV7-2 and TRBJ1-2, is GAGVSQSPSNKVTEKGKDVELRCDPISGHTALYWYRQSLGQGLEFLIYFQGNSAPDKSGLPSDRFSAERTGGSVSTLTIQRTQQEDSAVYLCASSLDRYYGYTFGSGTRLTVV.